The 8 T cell receptor beta chains below were found in one sample sequenced in a study of blood T cell repertoires in COVID-19. Sequencing was performed with immunoSEQ multiplex PCR; in TCRdb, only in-frame clones are kept and a portion is missing. The sample has almost 300,000 clones, approximately 86% seen once. The sequenced sample consisted of peripheral blood. The receptors were gathered from a man between 65 and 85 years old with acute or convalescent COVID-19.

V usage is TRBV7-2 and J usage is TRBJ1-1; D unclear. V was pared by 2 bases and J by 6 bases, with 16 bases between. The germline V gene has CDR1 SGHTA and CDR2 FQGNSA. The CDR3 consists of 15 residues. The CDR3 region has the DNA TGTGCCAGCAGCTTACAGGTTTCGGCTCTCTCTGAAGCTTTCTTT. Encoded protein: CASSLQVSALSEAFF.

The chain is built from TRBV24-1 and TRBJ1-2; 9 bases fit TRBD1. The ends lost 3 bases at V and 4 bases at J; junction bases unmatched: 8. The CDR3 covers 16 residues. Germline V gene data show CDR1 as KGHDR and CDR2 as SFDVKD. CDR3 sequence: CATSDPGQGAGYGYTF. The CDR3 nucleotides read TGTGCCACCAGTGATCCGGGACAGGGAGCAGGCTATGGCTACACCTTC.

This clone came up many times. This chain joins TRBV30 and TRBJ2-1; 9 bases map to TRBD2. Germline V gene data show CDR1 as GTSNPN and CDR2 as SVGIG (reference sequence). V shed 1 base, J shed 5 bases, and the junction held 9 bases outside the gene matches. The CDR3 is made up of 16 amino acids. CDR3 amino acids: CAWSGGGLASHNEQFF. CDR3 DNA sequence: TGTGCCTGGAGTGGGGGGGGACTAGCATCTCACAATGAGCAGTTCTTC.

J is TRBJ1-2 and V is TRBV2; D is uncertain. Trimming removed 4 bases from V and 6 bases from J, with 15 bases in between. Germline CDR1 reads SNHLY; CDR2 reads FYNNEI. The CDR3 is made up of 14 amino acids. Here the CDR3 reads CASSGTGIGNGYTF. DNA for the CDR3: TGTGCCAGCAGTGGCACGGGGATAGGCAATGGCTACACCTTC.

This chain uses TRBV7-2 with TRBJ2-5, with TRBD2 matching 9 bases. This CDR3 comprises 15 residues. With V trimmed by 2 bases and J by 5 bases, 6 bases remained unmatched. In germline, CDR1 is SGHTA, CDR2 FQGNSA. Here the CDR3 DNA reads TGTGCCAGCAGCTTATTCTTTGCGGGGGGGGAGACCCAGTACTTC. Its translation: CASSLFFAGGETQYF.

The chain uses TRBV30 and TRBJ1-1; 7 bases align to TRBD1. The CDR3 spans 13 residues. Germline V lookup: CDR1 GTSNPN, CDR2 SVGIG (reference sequence). The J segment lost 8 bases and the V segment lost 2 bases, leaving 8 bases of the junction unmatched. Here the CDR3 reads CAWSSQGDGEAFF. The CDR3, as DNA: TGTGCCTGGAGTTCGCAGGGGGATGGGGAAGCTTTCTTT.

Only one count was recorded for this clone. CDR3 sequence reads: CASSRGGAADTQYF. CDR3 DNA sequence: TGTGCCAGCAGCCGCGGGGGGGCCGCAGATACGCAGTATTTT. The genes are TRBV11-2 and TRBJ2-3, with 9 bases fitting TRBD2. This CDR3 region has 14 residues. Germline values: CDR1 SGHAT, CDR2 FQNNGV. V gave up 5 bases and J gave up 4 bases; unmatched junction bases: 4.

The rearrangement joins TRBV18 to TRBJ2-2, with D tentatively TRBD2 (5 bases). Trimming took off 2 bases at V and 0 bases at J, with 10 bases between the two ends. Germline CDR1 reads KGHSH; CDR2 reads LQKENI. The CDR3 runs to 16 residues. The CDR3 nucleotides read TGTGCCAGCTCACCAATGAGGGCCGCGAACACCGGGGAGCTGTTTTTT. Encoded protein: CASSPMRAANTGELFF.